This T cell receptor (delta chain) was captured in a study of Vδ1+ human thymocytes. The template was reverse-transcribed extracted RNA. Pooled V-gene forward primers with one constant-region reverse primer generated the CDR3 amplicons by multiplex PCR. TCRdb re-processed the multiplex PCR reads via CATT. Among tens of thousands of delta-chain clones listed, more than 12% were seen once. With V trimmed by 2 bases and J by 7 bases, 22 bases remained unmatched. Germline loops: CDR1 TSWWSYY, CDR2 QGS. This CDR3 comprises 19 residues. Only a few counts were recorded for this clone. Its antigen remains unidentified. Overall study results and limits: TRG sequences recurred across donors, whereas TRD sequences stayed essentially private. Thymic TRG and TRD repertoires appeared highly polyclonal.

V and J are TRDV1 and TRDJ1; TRDD3 matches 7 bases. Sequencing was carried out using Vdelta1+ gamma-delta thymocytes from the thymus. Subset meaning: FACS-sorted CD3+ TCRalphabeta- TCRVdelta1+ TCRVdelta2- thymocytes. The TCR was taken from a girl under two years old who had congenital heart surgery. This CDR3 is CALGEKRPTRQWGKAKLIF. CDR3 coding DNA: TGTGCTCTTGGGGAAAAGAGGCCTACGAGGCAGTGGGGGAAGGCTAAACTCATCTTT.